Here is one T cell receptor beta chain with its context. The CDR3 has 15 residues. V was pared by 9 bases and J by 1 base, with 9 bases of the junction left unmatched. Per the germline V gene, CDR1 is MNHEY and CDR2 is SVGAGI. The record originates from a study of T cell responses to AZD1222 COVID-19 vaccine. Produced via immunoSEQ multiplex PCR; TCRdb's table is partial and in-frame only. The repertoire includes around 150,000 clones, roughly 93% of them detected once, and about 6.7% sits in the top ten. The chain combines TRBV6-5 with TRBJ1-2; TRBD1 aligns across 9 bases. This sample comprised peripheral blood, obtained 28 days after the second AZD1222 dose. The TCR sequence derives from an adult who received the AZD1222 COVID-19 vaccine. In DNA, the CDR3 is TGTGCCAGTAGCCACCGGGACAGGGTTAACTATGGCTACACCTTC. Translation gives CASSHRDRVNYGYTF.